This TCR beta chain was identified in a study of T cell changes during pregnancy in multiple sclerosis. Looked up from germline, CDR1 is SGHAT and CDR2 is FQNNGV. The CDR3 totals 15 residues. V lost 4 bases and J lost 0, with 12 bases in between. Repertoires were generated with immunoSEQ multiplex PCR, while TCRdb's copy carries only in-frame clones and drops some. The table has about 73,000 clones, roughly 90% seen once. This chain links TRBV11-2 with TRBJ1-2, with a weak D call TRBD1 (6 bases). The sequencing here drew on peripheral blood, taken after pregnancy. The receptor was derived from a female donor in good health, enrolled as a control in a pregnancy study. The CDR3 nucleotides read TGTGCCAGCAGCTCCGCGACAGGTGCTAACTATGGCTACACCTTC. Amino acid sequence: CASSSATGANYGYTF.